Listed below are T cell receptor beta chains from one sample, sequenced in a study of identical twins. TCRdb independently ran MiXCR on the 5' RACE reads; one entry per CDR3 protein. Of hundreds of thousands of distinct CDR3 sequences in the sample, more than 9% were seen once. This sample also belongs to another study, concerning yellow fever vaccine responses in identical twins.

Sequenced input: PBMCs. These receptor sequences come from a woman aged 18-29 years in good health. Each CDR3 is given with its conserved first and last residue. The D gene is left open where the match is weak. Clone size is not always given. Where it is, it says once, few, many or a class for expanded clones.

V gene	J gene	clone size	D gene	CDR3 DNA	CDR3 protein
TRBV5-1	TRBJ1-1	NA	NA	TGCGCCAGCAGCTCCTACAGGGAGAGGAACACTGAAGCTTTCTTT	CASSSYRERNTEAFF
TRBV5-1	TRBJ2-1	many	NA	TGCGCCAGCAGCCCGGGGATCAGCAGGGGAACCTACAATGAGCAGTTCTTC	CASSPGISRGTYNEQFF
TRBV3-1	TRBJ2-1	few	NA	TGTGCCAGCAGCCAATCCCTAGTCGCCGGCAATGAGCAGTTCTTC	CASSQSLVAGNEQFF
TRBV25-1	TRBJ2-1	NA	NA	TGTGCCAGCACCGAGTATAGTTACAATGAGCAGTTCTTC	CASTEYSYNEQFF
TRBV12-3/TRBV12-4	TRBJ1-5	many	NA	TGTGCCAGCAGTTTAGCCCAGGGCGGAGGGGATCAGCCCCAGCATTTT	CASSLAQGGGDQPQHF
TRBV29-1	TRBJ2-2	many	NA	TGCAGCGTTGATGGTGGAAACACCGGGGAGCTGTTTTTT	CSVDGGNTGELFF
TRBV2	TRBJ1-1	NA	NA	TGTGCCGGCATAACACACACTGAAGCTTTCTTT	CAGITHTEAFF
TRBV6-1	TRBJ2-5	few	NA	TGTGCCAGCAGACGACTGGACCGGGAGACCCAGTACTTC	CASRRLDRETQYF
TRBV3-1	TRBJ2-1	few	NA	TGTGCCAGCAGCCAAGGTCCCGGGAACTACAATGAGCAGTTCTTC	CASSQGPGNYNEQFF
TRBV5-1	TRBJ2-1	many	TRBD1	TGCGCCAGCAGCCCTAGCACAGGGGCCTACAATGAGCAGTTCTTC	CASSPSTGAYNEQFF
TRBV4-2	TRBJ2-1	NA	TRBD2	TGTGCCAGCAGCCAAGGGCCCCGTACTAGCGAGCGGTACAATGAGCAGTTCTTC	CASSQGPRTSERYNEQFF
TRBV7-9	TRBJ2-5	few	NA	TGTGCCAGCAGCCAAACCGGGGCCTACGGAGAGACCCAGTACTTC	CASSQTGAYGETQYF
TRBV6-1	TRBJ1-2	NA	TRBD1	TGTGCCAGCCCTTTTGGGACAGGGGGATTGGGTATTTCTGGCTACACCTTC	CASPFGTGGLGISGYTF
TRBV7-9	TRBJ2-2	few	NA	TGTGCCAGCAGCCTCCGGAGAGGGGGAGCCGGGGAGCTGTTTTTT	CASSLRRGGAGELFF
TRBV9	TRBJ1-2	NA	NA	TGTGCCAGCAGCGTAGTTCCGGGACGGAACCTCTATGGCTACACCTTC	CASSVVPGRNLYGYTF
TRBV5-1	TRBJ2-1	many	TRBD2	TGCGCCAGCAGCTTGGCTCTAGCGGGAGGGCCCAATGAGCAGTTCTTC	CASSLALAGGPNEQFF
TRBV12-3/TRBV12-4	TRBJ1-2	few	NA	TGTGCCAGCAGTTTCGCATTCCCACCTCGTAACTATGGCTACACCTTC	CASSFAFPPRNYGYTF
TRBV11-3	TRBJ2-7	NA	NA	TGTGCCAGCAGCTTTATGTGGGACGGACTCGGCGAGCAGTACTTC	CASSFMWDGLGEQYF
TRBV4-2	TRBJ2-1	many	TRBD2	TGTGCCAGCAGCCAAGATATTATCCTTCGACTAGCGGGAGATGGTGAGCAGTTCTTC	CASSQDIILRLAGDGEQFF
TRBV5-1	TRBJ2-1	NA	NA	TGCGCCAGCGCGATGTTGGCCCGAAATTACAATGAGCAGTTCTTC	CASAMLARNYNEQFF
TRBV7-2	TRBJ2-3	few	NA	TGTGCCAGCAGCCCCCAGTCCGCGGGGAGCACAGATACGCAGTATTTT	CASSPQSAGSTDTQYF
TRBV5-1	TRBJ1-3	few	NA	TGCGCCAGCAGCTTTTCCTCCTGGCTTGGAAACACCATATATTTT	CASSFSSWLGNTIYF
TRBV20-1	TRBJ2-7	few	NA	TGCAGTGCTAAACAGTTCTCCTACGAGCAGTACTTC	CSAKQFSYEQYF
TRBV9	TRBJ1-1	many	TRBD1	TGTGCCAGCAGCGTCAGGGGGCTGAACACTGAAGCTTTCTTT	CASSVRGLNTEAFF
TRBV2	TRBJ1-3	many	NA	TGTGCCAGCCGGATGGACTCTGGAAACACCATATATTTT	CASRMDSGNTIYF
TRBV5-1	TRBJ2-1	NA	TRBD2	TGCGCCACTCGCGGGGGGCTACACAATGAGCAGTTCTTC	CATRGGLHNEQFF
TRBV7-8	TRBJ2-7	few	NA	TGTGCCAGCAGCTTAGGTTCCCGGACGGTCTCCTACGAGCAGTACTTC	CASSLGSRTVSYEQYF
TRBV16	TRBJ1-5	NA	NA	TGTGCCAGCAGCCAACTTTCTGGGAGCAATCAGCCCCAGCATTTT	CASSQLSGSNQPQHF
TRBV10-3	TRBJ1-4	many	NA	TGTGCCATAGGGGACGGCCGTAATGAAAAACTGTTTTTT	CAIGDGRNEKLFF
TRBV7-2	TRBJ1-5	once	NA	TGTGCCAGCAGCTCCCCAGGACGGGGTGGGGATACGCAGCATTTT	CASSSPGRGGDTQHF
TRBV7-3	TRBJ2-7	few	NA	TGTGCCAGCAGCACCCCCTCCGAGCAGTACTTC	CASSTPSEQYF
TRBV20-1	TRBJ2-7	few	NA	TGCAGTGCAAGCCGTTCGGGGGTCGGCTACGAGCAGTACTTC	CSASRSGVGYEQYF
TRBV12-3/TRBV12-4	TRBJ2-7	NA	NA	TGTGCCAGCAGTTTAAGGGGTTTCGAGCAGTACTTC	CASSLRGFEQYF
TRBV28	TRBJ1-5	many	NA	TGTGCCAGCAGTCCAGGAGATCAGCCCCAGCATTTT	CASSPGDQPQHF
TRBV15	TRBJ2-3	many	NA	TGTGCCACCAGCAGAGATCTTTCGTCCAGGAGCACAGATACGCAGTATTTT	CATSRDLSSRSTDTQYF
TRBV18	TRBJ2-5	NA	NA	TGTGCCAGCTCACCATACCCCGAAGAGACCCAGTACTTC	CASSPYPEETQYF
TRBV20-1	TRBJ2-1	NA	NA	TGCAGTGCTAGAGGACGTTACAATGAGCAGTTCTTC	CSARGRYNEQFF
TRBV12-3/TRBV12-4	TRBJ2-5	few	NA	TGTGCCAGCAGTTTTCCGGAGGAGACCCAGTACTTC	CASSFPEETQYF
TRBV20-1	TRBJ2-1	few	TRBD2	TGCAGTGCTAGAGATTTGTCTAGCGGGAGGGCCGCCCACAATGAGCAGTTCTTC	CSARDLSSGRAAHNEQFF
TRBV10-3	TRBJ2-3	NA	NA	TGTGCCATCAGTGAGTCGGGGCGGAGCTTTACAGATACGCAGTATTTT	CAISESGRSFTDTQYF
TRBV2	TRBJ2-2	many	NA	TGTGCCAGCGGACGTACGAACACCGGGGAGCTGTTTTTT	CASGRTNTGELFF
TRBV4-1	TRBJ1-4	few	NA	TGCGCCAGCAGCCAGGGGTGGCGTCCTGAAAAACTGTTTTTT	CASSQGWRPEKLFF
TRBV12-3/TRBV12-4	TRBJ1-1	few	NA	TGTGCCAGCAAGACTTCCACGAAAAACACTGAAGCTTTCTTT	CASKTSTKNTEAFF
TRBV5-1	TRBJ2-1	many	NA	TGCGCCAGCAGCTTGGCAACCCGAGGGTTGGGTGAGCAGTTCTTC	CASSLATRGLGEQFF
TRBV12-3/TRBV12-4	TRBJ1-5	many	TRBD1	TGTGCCAGCAGTCGGAGACAGGGGTATCAGCCCCAGCATTTT	CASSRRQGYQPQHF
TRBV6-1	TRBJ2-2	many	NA	TGTGCCAGCAAGAGGGGGGAGAAGAACACCGGGGAGCTGTTTTTT	CASKRGEKNTGELFF
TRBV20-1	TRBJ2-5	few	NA	TGCAGTGCTAGAGATAGACTGACCGTAGGGTACCAAGAGACCCAGTACTTC	CSARDRLTVGYQETQYF
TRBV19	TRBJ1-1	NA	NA	TGTGCCAGTGGGGTCTCGGGGAACACTGAAGCTTTCTTT	CASGVSGNTEAFF
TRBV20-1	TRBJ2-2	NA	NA	TGCAGTGCGCACCCCCCGACGATCAACACCGGGGAGCTGTTTTTT	CSAHPPTINTGELFF
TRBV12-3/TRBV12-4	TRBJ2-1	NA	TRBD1	TGTGCCAGCAGTTTGACCGGGACAGCTAGCTTC	CASSLTGTASF
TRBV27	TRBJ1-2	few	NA	TGTGCCAGCAGTTCGTACCGGGACTTCGGTAACTATGGCTACACCTTC	CASSSYRDFGNYGYTF
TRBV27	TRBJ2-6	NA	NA	TGTGCCAGCACCTCAGTGGTGGCCCCCTCTGGGGCCAACGTCCTGACTTTC	CASTSVVAPSGANVLTF
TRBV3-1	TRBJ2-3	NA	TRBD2	TGTGCCAGCAGCCCACTCTCGGGCGGGGGGGCTCTGGAGAGCACAGATACGCAGTATTTT	CASSPLSGGGALESTDTQYF
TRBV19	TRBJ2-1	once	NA	TGTGCCAGTAGTATAGGCGGAGGGGGCCACAATGAGCAGTTCTTC	CASSIGGGGHNEQFF
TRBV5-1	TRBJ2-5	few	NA	TGCGCCAGCAGCTTGGGGGATGTGGGGACCCAGTACTTC	CASSLGDVGTQYF
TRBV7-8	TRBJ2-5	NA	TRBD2	TGTGCCAGCAGCCCTCGGGACTACCCACCGACCCAGTACTTC	CASSPRDYPPTQYF
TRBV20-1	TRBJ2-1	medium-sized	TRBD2	TGCAGTGCTCCGCGGGGGGCCTTCTACAATGAGCAGTTCTTC	CSAPRGAFYNEQFF
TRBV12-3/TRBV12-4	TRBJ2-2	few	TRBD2	TGTACCAGCAGCCCACCTCCCGGACTAGCGGGGTGGGCCACCGGGGAGCTGTTTTTT	CTSSPPPGLAGWATGELFF